These T cell receptor beta chains were read from a single sample in a study of blood T cell repertoires in COVID-19. The assay was immunoSEQ multiplex PCR, and TCRdb's table has in-frame clones only and misses some. The sample includes about 140,000 clones, roughly 84% of them seen just once. Sequences were obtained from PBMCs or T cells enriched from blood (not recorded which). The origin of the receptors is a man between 40 and 49 years old with acute COVID-19. Both conserved end residues are part of each CDR3. Each record gives: D gene, V gene, J gene, clone size, CDR3 DNA, CDR3 protein. A D gene is named only where the DNA matches it firmly. Only some rows state a clone size, as once, few, many or a class for expanded clones.

D: NA
V: TRBV29-1
J: TRBJ1-3
size: NA
DNA: TGCAGCGTTGTCAGGGCTGGAAACACCATATATTTT
CDR3: CSVVRAGNTIYF

D: NA
V: TRBV7-8
J: TRBJ2-2
size: NA
DNA: TGTGCCAGCAGCCCCTGGGGAGGCCTCACCGGGGAGCTGTTTTTT
CDR3: CASSPWGGLTGELFF

D: TRBD1
V: TRBV9
J: TRBJ1-4
size: NA
DNA: TGTGCCAGCAGCGCCAATTCCTACCGGGACAGGGGAGGCACTAATGAAAAACTGTTTTTT
CDR3: CASSANSYRDRGGTNEKLFF

D: NA
V: TRBV28
J: TRBJ2-5
size: NA
DNA: TGTGCCAGCAGTTTTGTCCTACAAGAGACCCAGTACTTC
CDR3: CASSFVLQETQYF

D: TRBD1
V: TRBV5-8
J: TRBJ2-5
size: few
DNA: TGTGCCAGCAGCCCAGGGACAGGCGTCCAAGAGACCCAGTACTTC
CDR3: CASSPGTGVQETQYF

D: TRBD1
V: TRBV7-2
J: TRBJ1-6
size: NA
DNA: TGTGCCAGCAGCTTAGAGTCCGGGACAGGGGTCTCACCCCTCCACTTT
CDR3: CASSLESGTGVSPLHF

D: NA
V: TRBV5-6
J: TRBJ2-2
size: once
DNA: TGTGCCAGCAGCTTAGGGGCCGGGGAGCTGTTTTTT
CDR3: CASSLGAGELFF

D: TRBD1
V: TRBV25-1
J: TRBJ1-4
size: NA
DNA: TGTGCCAGCAGTAATCTGGACAGGGCGACCGAAAAACTGTTTTTT
CDR3: CASSNLDRATEKLFF

D: TRBD1
V: TRBV28
J: TRBJ2-1
size: NA
DNA: TGTGCCAGCAGTTCGGGACAGGGGGAGGGGAATGAGCAGTTCTTC
CDR3: CASSSGQGEGNEQFF

D: NA
V: TRBV3-1/TRBV3-2
J: TRBJ1-1
size: NA
DNA: TGTGCCAGCAGCCAAGTGGCCCGCACCGTGGCTTTCTTT
CDR3: CASSQVARTVAFF

D: NA
V: TRBV6-6
J: TRBJ2-7
size: once
DNA: TGTGCCAGCACGAGGGAGGGGGGGCCGGTCCACGAGCAGTACTTC
CDR3: CASTREGGPVHEQYF

D: NA
V: TRBV7-2
J: TRBJ2-7
size: NA
DNA: TGTGCCAGCAGCTTACGGGAGTACTACGAGCAGTACTTC
CDR3: CASSLREYYEQYF

D: TRBD1
V: TRBV6-5
J: TRBJ1-2
size: NA
DNA: TGTGCCAGCAGTAGGGACAGAGCTAACTATGGCTACACCTTC
CDR3: CASSRDRANYGYTF

D: TRBD1
V: TRBV5-1
J: TRBJ1-6
size: NA
DNA: TGCGCCAGCAGCTTGGAAGGGACAGGGGTTTCACCCCTCCACTTT
CDR3: CASSLEGTGVSPLHF

D: NA
V: TRBV4-3
J: TRBJ2-3
size: few
DNA: TGCGCCAGCAGCCTCGGTTCTAGCCGTAGCACAGATACGCAGTATTTT
CDR3: CASSLGSSRSTDTQYF

D: NA
V: TRBV7-2
J: TRBJ1-5
size: once
DNA: TGTGCCAGCAGCTTAGGGCTCACCAATCAGCCCCAGCATTTT
CDR3: CASSLGLTNQPQHF

D: TRBD1
V: TRBV28
J: TRBJ2-2
size: NA
DNA: TGTGCCAGCAGTTTAGGACAGGGGTCTCAAAGGTGGGAGCTGTTTTTT
CDR3: CASSLGQGSQRWELFF

D: NA
V: TRBV4-2
J: TRBJ1-5
size: NA
DNA: TGTGCCAGCAGCCAAGAACAGGGATGGGGCAATCAGCCCCAGCATTTT
CDR3: CASSQEQGWGNQPQHF

D: NA
V: TRBV24-1
J: TRBJ2-5
size: NA
DNA: TGTGCCACCAGTGACTCGGAGAACCAAGAGACCCAGTACTTC
CDR3: CATSDSENQETQYF

D: TRBD1
V: TRBV6-1
J: TRBJ1-3
size: NA
DNA: TGTGCCAGCAGTGAAAAACAGGGGTGGGACACCATATATTTT
CDR3: CASSEKQGWDTIYF

D: TRBD1
V: TRBV7-9
J: TRBJ1-1
size: NA
DNA: TGTGCCAGCAGCTTCAGGGACAGGGGCACTGAAGCTTTCTTT
CDR3: CASSFRDRGTEAFF

D: TRBD1
V: TRBV4-1
J: TRBJ2-7
size: NA
DNA: TGCGCCAGCAGCCACGGTACGGGACAGGGGACCTACGAGCAGTACTTC
CDR3: CASSHGTGQGTYEQYF

D: TRBD2
V: TRBV5-1
J: TRBJ2-7
size: NA
DNA: TGCGCCAGCAGCTTGGGTGGGTTAGCGGGAGAAGTCCCTTACGAGCAGTACTTC
CDR3: CASSLGGLAGEVPYEQYF

D: TRBD1
V: TRBV28
J: TRBJ2-1
size: NA
DNA: TGTGCCAGCAGCCCGGAGGGACAGGTCAACTACAATGAGCAGTTCTTC
CDR3: CASSPEGQVNYNEQFF

D: NA
V: TRBV4-2
J: TRBJ1-1
size: NA
DNA: TGTGCCAGCAGCCGAGAGGGAGGCACTGAAGCTTTCTTT
CDR3: CASSREGGTEAFF

D: NA
V: TRBV12-3/TRBV12-4
J: TRBJ2-2
size: NA
DNA: TGTGCCAGCACCCCAGGCTGGACCGGGGAGCTGTTTTTT
CDR3: CASTPGWTGELFF

D: TRBD1
V: TRBV19
J: TRBJ1-5
size: NA
DNA: TGTGCCAGTAGTTCCCCACCCGGGACAGGCCCCCCGGGGCATCAGCCCCAGCATTTT
CDR3: CASSSPPGTGPPGHQPQHF

D: NA
V: TRBV30
J: TRBJ2-7
size: once
DNA: TGTGCCTGGAGTGGAACAGGTTACTCGGCCTACGAGCAGTACTTC
CDR3: CAWSGTGYSAYEQYF

D: NA
V: TRBV3-1/TRBV3-2
J: TRBJ1-1
size: NA
DNA: TGTGCCAGCAGCCTACAACGGGACACTGAAGCTTTCTTT
CDR3: CASSLQRDTEAFF

D: TRBD1
V: TRBV11-2
J: TRBJ2-7
size: NA
DNA: TGTGCCAGCAGCTTAGGAGGACAGGAAAGCTCCTACGAGCAGTACTTC
CDR3: CASSLGGQESSYEQYF

D: TRBD1
V: TRBV6-5
J: TRBJ1-5
size: NA
DNA: TGTGCCAACAACTCGGGACAGCCTTACAATCAGCCCCAGCATTTT
CDR3: CANNSGQPYNQPQHF

D: NA
V: TRBV7-9
J: TRBJ1-3
size: NA
DNA: TGTGCCAGCAGCTTAGCGGCGGACAGCTCTGGAAACACCATATATTTT
CDR3: CASSLAADSSGNTIYF

D: TRBD2
V: TRBV10-2
J: TRBJ2-7
size: NA
DNA: TGCGCCAGCAGTGAGAGCGGGAGGACCCACGAGCAGTACTTC
CDR3: CASSESGRTHEQYF

D: TRBD2
V: TRBV9
J: TRBJ2-7
size: NA
DNA: TGTGCCAGCAGCGTGGGACTAGCGGGGGACTCCTACGAGCAGTACTTC
CDR3: CASSVGLAGDSYEQYF

D: NA
V: TRBV5-1
J: TRBJ1-5
size: NA
DNA: TGCGCCAGCAGCTTGGAATCCGGTCAGCCCCAGCATTTT
CDR3: CASSLESGQPQHF

D: TRBD1
V: TRBV7-2
J: TRBJ2-2
size: NA
DNA: TGTGCCAGCAGCCGGGACAGGGGTGGGGAGCTGTTTTTT
CDR3: CASSRDRGGELFF

D: NA
V: TRBV30
J: TRBJ1-1
size: once
DNA: TGTGCCTTCCCAGGCAGGGTCTTT
CDR3: CAFPGRVF

D: TRBD1
V: TRBV6-6
J: TRBJ2-5
size: NA
DNA: TGTGCCAGCAGGGAGAGGGCAGGGGGCATCGAGACCCAGTACTTC
CDR3: CASRERAGGIETQYF

D: TRBD1
V: TRBV5-1
J: TRBJ2-2
size: NA
DNA: TGCGCCAGCAGCCTAAACAGGGGTGCGGTGAACACCGGGGAGCTGTTTTTT
CDR3: CASSLNRGAVNTGELFF

D: NA
V: TRBV4-3
J: TRBJ1-6
size: NA
DNA: TGCGCCAGCAGCCAAGATCAAGGGGCACCCCTCCACTTT
CDR3: CASSQDQGAPLHF

D: TRBD1
V: TRBV19
J: TRBJ2-7
size: NA
DNA: TGTGCCAGTAGTATAGATCTACGAGGGGGCCCCTACGAGCAGTACTTC
CDR3: CASSIDLRGGPYEQYF

D: NA
V: TRBV6-5
J: TRBJ2-3
size: NA
DNA: TGTGCCAGTACCCTAGGCGGGAGCACAGATACGCAGTATTTT
CDR3: CASTLGGSTDTQYF

D: NA
V: TRBV11-2
J: TRBJ2-7
size: NA
DNA: TGTGCCAGCAGCTTAGAGGAGTTCTACGAGCAGTACTTC
CDR3: CASSLEEFYEQYF

D: NA
V: TRBV19
J: TRBJ1-5
size: NA
DNA: TGTGCCAGTAGGGGAGGAAATCAGCCCCAGCATTTT
CDR3: CASRGGNQPQHF

D: TRBD1
V: TRBV5-4
J: TRBJ2-1
size: NA
DNA: TGTGCCAGCAGCTTGCCGGGACAGGGGAACTACAATGAGCAGTTCTTC
CDR3: CASSLPGQGNYNEQFF

D: TRBD2
V: TRBV27
J: TRBJ2-7
size: NA
DNA: TGTGCCAGCAGTTTGGGGCCTTTTCGGCTAGCGGGAGATAGGGAGCAGTACTTC
CDR3: CASSLGPFRLAGDREQYF

D: NA
V: TRBV11-2
J: TRBJ2-1
size: NA
DNA: TGTGCCAGCAGGATACAGGGATACAATGAGCAGTTCTTC
CDR3: CASRIQGYNEQFF

D: NA
V: TRBV30
J: TRBJ2-3
size: NA
DNA: TGTGCCTGGAGTAGTCCCACAGGGTCAGATACGCAGTATTTT
CDR3: CAWSSPTGSDTQYF

D: NA
V: TRBV19
J: TRBJ1-1
size: few
DNA: TGTGCCAGTAGTCCCCAGATGAACACTGAAGCTTTCTTT
CDR3: CASSPQMNTEAFF

D: TRBD1
V: TRBV2
J: TRBJ1-1
size: NA
DNA: TGTGCCAGCAGTTATCAGGGGGCGCGGACCGAAGCTTTCTTT
CDR3: CASSYQGARTEAFF

D: TRBD2
V: TRBV11-2
J: TRBJ2-5
size: NA
DNA: TGTGCCAGCAGCTCTGAGTACTCAGTAGCGGGGATAGAAGAGACCCAGTACTTC
CDR3: CASSSEYSVAGIEETQYF

D: NA
V: TRBV14
J: TRBJ2-7
size: NA
DNA: TGTGCCAGCAGCCAAGTCGGGTACGAGCAGTACTTC
CDR3: CASSQVGYEQYF

D: TRBD2
V: TRBV4-1
J: TRBJ2-1
size: once
DNA: TGCGCCAGCAAAGGGGCTAGCGGTTTCAATGAGCAGTTCTTC
CDR3: CASKGASGFNEQFF

D: TRBD2
V: TRBV7-7
J: TRBJ2-3
size: NA
DNA: TGTGCCAGCAGCCCTCAGGCGGGAGACATGGATACGCAGTATTTT
CDR3: CASSPQAGDMDTQYF

D: TRBD1
V: TRBV4-2
J: TRBJ2-7
size: NA
DNA: TGTGCCAGCAGCCAGGGGACAGGGGGGAACTACGAGCAGTACTTC
CDR3: CASSQGTGGNYEQYF

D: NA
V: TRBV7-2
J: TRBJ1-6
size: NA
DNA: TGTGCCAGCAGCCCTACAGGTTTTTATAATTCACCCCTCCACTTT
CDR3: CASSPTGFYNSPLHF

D: TRBD1
V: TRBV7-2
J: TRBJ1-5
size: NA
DNA: TGTGCCAGCAGCTTAGGGGCAGGGGGTGCCAATCAGCCCCAGCATTTT
CDR3: CASSLGAGGANQPQHF

D: NA
V: TRBV7-9
J: TRBJ1-2
size: NA
DNA: TGTGCCAGCAGCACCTTGGCCCTGGGGGGTTTAGTCGATGGCTACACCTTC
CDR3: CASSTLALGGLVDGYTF

D: NA
V: TRBV4-1
J: TRBJ2-1
size: NA
DNA: TGCGCCAGCAGCCAAGAGGGGGGACCGGTCTCCTACAATGAGCAGTTCTTC
CDR3: CASSQEGGPVSYNEQFF

D: TRBD2
V: TRBV7-9
J: TRBJ2-3
size: NA
DNA: TGTGCCAGCAGCTTAGTTGGGGGGGGCACAGATACGCAGTATTTT
CDR3: CASSLVGGGTDTQYF